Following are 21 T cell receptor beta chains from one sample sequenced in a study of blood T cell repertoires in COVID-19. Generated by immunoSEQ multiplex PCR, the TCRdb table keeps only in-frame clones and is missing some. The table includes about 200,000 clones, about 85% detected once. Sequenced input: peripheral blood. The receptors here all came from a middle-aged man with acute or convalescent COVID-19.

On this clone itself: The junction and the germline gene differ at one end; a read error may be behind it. The CDR3 nucleotides are TGTGCCAGCAGTTTAGGCGGCTCTGGGGCCAACGTCCTGACTTTC. Encoded protein: CASSLGGSGANVLTF. V usage is TRBV7-8 and J usage is TRBJ2-6; D gene unclear. CDR1 is SGHVS, CDR2 FQNEAQ, per germline. The CDR3 is 15 amino acids.

CDR3 DNA: TGTGCCAGCAGTGGGACTAGCGGGGGTGGCACAGATACGCAGTATTTT. Translated: CASSGTSGGGTDTQYF. The chain has TRBV28 and TRBJ2-3; 14 nucleotides match TRBD2. The V gene end was trimmed by 5 bases and the J gene end by 1 base; junction bases not matched to a gene: 2. CDR1 is MDHEN, CDR2 SYDVKM, per germline. This CDR3 is 16 amino acids long.

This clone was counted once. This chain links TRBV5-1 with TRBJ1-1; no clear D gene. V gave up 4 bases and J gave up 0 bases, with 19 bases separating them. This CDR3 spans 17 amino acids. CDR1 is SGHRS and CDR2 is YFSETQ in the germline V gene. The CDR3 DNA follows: TGCGCCAGCAGCCCCATCTCGAGGTCAGTCATGAACACTGAAGCTTTCTTT. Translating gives CASSPISRSVMNTEAFF.

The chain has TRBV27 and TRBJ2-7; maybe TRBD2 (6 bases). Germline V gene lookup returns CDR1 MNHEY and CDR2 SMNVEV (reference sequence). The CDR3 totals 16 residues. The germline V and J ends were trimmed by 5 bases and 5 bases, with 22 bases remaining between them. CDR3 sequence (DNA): TGTGCCAGCAGTCTATACGACCCCCTTCGGGGGAACGAGCAGTACTTC. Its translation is CASSLYDPLRGNEQYF.

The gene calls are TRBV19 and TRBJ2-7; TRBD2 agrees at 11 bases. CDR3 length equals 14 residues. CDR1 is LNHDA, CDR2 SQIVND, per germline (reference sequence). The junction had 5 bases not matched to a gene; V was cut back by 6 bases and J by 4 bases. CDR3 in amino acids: CASSGLAGGYEQYF. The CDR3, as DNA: TGTGCCAGTAGCGGCCTAGCGGGGGGTTACGAGCAGTACTTC.

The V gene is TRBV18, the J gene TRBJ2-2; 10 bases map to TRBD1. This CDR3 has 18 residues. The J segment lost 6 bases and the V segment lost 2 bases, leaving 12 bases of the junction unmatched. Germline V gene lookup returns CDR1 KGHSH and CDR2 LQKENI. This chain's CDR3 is CASSPYSGTGVYAGELFF. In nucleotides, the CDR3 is TGTGCCAGCTCACCATACTCTGGGACAGGGGTATATGCCGGGGAGCTGTTTTTT.

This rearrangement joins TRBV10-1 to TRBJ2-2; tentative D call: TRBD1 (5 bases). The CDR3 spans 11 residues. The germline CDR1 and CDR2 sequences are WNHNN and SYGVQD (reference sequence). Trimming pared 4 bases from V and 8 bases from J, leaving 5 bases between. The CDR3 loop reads CASSGTGELFF. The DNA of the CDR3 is TGCGCCAGCAGTGGGACAGGGGAGCTGTTTTTT.

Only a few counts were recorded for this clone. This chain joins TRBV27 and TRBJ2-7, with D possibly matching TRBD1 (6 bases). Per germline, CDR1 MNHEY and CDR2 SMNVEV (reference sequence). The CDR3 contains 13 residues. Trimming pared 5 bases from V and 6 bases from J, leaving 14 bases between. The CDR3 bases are TGTGCCAGCAGTACCTACAGGGTCTCCGAGCAGTACTTC. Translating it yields CASSTYRVSEQYF.

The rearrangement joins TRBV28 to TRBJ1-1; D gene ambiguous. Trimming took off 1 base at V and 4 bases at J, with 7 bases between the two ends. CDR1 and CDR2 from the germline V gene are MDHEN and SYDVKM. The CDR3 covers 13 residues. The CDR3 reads CASSLSLSTEAFF. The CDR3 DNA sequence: TGTGCCAGCAGTTTATCGCTATCCACTGAAGCTTTCTTT.

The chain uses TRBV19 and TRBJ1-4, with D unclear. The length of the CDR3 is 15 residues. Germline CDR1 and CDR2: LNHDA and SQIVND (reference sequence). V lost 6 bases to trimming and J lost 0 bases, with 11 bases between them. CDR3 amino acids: CASRARGATNEKLFF. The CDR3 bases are TGTGCCAGTAGGGCCCGCGGTGCAACTAATGAAAAACTGTTTTTT.

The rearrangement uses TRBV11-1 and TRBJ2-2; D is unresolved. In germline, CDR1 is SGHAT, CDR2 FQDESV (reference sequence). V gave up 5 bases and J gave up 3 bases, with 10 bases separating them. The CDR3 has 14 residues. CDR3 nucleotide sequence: TGTGCCAGCAGCCTGGGCCCGGACACCGGGGAGCTGTTTTTT. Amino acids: CASSLGPDTGELFF.

Here the CDR3 DNA reads TGTGCCAGTTATAAGGGACAGGGAAACAATGAGCAGTTCTTC. Protein: CASYKGQGNNEQFF. The rearrangement uses TRBV2 and TRBJ2-1; 9 bases align to TRBD1. V shed 9 bases and J 5 bases; nucleotides not matched to a gene: 8. The CDR3 has 14 residues. Per the germline V gene, CDR1 is SNHLY and CDR2 is FYNNEI.

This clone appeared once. CDR3 sequence (DNA): TGTGCCAGTAGTATAGACGGCGGGGAGGGATACGAGCAGTACTTC. Protein sequence: CASSIDGGEGYEQYF. The J gene is TRBJ2-7, the V gene TRBV19; 7 bases match TRBD2. Germline V gene data show CDR1 as LNHDA and CDR2 as SQIVND (reference sequence). Trimming at V came to 0 bases and at J to 4 bases, leaving 6 bases not matched to a gene. This CDR3 is built from 15 residues.

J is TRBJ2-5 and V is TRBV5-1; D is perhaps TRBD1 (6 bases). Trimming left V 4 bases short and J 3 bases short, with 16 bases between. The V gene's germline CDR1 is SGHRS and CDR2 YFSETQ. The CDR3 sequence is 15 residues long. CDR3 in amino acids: CASSAPGTPKETQYF. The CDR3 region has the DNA TGCGCCAGCAGCGCCCCCGGGACACCCAAAGAGACCCAGTACTTC. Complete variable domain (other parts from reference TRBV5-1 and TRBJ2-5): KAGVTQTPRYLIKTRGQQVTLSCSPISGHRSVSWYQQTPGQGLQFLFEYFSETQRNKGNFPGRFSGRQFSNSRSEMNVSTLELGDSALYLCASSAPGTPKETQYFGPGTRLLVL.

In DNA form, the CDR3 reads TGTGCCAGCTCAGGCGGGGACAGAGCTCTTTTTAATGGTCAGCCCCAGCATTTT. It translates to CASSGGDRALFNGQPQHF. V and J are TRBV18 and TRBJ1-5; 7 positions agree with TRBD1. From germline, CDR1 is KGHSH and CDR2 LQKENI. With V trimmed by 5 bases and J by 6 bases, 19 bases remained unmatched. The CDR3 sequence is 18 residues long.

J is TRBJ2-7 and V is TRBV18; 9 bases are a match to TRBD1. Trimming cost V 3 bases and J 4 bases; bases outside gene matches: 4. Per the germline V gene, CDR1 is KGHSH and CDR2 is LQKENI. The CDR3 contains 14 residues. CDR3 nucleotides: TGTGCCAGCTCACCGTGGGACAGGGAGTACGAGCAGTACTTC. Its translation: CASSPWDREYEQYF. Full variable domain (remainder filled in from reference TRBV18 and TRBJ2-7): NAGVMQNPRHLVRRRGQEARLRCSPMKGHSHVYWYRQLPEEGLKFMVYLQKENIIDESGMPKERFSAEFPKEGPSILRIQQVVRGDSAAYFCASSPWDREYEQYFGPGTRLTVT.

CDR3 region: CATSSNRGLGGNTIYF. CDR3 bases: TGTGCCACCAGCTCCAACAGGGGGCTGGGAGGAAACACCATATATTTT. V usage is TRBV15 and J usage is TRBJ1-3; the match to TRBD1 covers 9 bases. Trimming removed 5 bases from V and 4 bases from J; junction bases left unmatched: 9. The CDR3 has 16 amino acids. CDR1 and CDR2 from the germline V gene are LNHNV and YYDKDF (reference sequence).

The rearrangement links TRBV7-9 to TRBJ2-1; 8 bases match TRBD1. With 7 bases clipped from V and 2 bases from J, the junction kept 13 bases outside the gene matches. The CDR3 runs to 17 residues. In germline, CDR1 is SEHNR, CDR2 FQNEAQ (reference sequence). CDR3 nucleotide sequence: TGTGCCAGCACCCCGCCCCCAGGGGGCCGAACCTACAATGAGCAGTTCTTC. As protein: CASTPPPGGRTYNEQFF.

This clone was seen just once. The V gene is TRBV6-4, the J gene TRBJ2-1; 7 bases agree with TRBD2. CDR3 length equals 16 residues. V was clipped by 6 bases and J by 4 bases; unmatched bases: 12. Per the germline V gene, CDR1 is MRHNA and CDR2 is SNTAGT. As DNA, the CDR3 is TGTGCCAGCAGCTTCTGGGGGACTAACTTATACAATGAGCAGTTCTTC. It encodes CASSFWGTNLYNEQFF.

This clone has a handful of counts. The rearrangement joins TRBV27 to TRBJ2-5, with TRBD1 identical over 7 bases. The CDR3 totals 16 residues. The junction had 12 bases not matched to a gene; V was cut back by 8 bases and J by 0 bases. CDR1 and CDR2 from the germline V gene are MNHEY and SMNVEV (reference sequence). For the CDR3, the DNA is TGTGCCAGCCGTAAGAACAGGGGCCGTAACCAAGAGACCCAGTACTTC. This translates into CASRKNRGRNQETQYF.

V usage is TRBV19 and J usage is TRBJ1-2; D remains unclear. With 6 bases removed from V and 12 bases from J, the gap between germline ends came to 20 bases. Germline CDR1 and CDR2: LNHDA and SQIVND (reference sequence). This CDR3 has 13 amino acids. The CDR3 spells CASSGDSSRRDTF. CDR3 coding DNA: TGTGCCAGTAGCGGGGATTCTTCCAGAAGGGACACCTTC.